The 11 T cell receptor beta chains presented below share a single source sample, sequenced in a study of Graves' ophthalmopathy and Graves' hyperthyroidism. For repertoire sequencing, the TCR beta CDR3 regions were amplified from RNA transcripts. Investigators did first-round RT-PCR with HTBI primers, then second-round multiplex PCR. Each CDR3 protein is one row after TCRdb ran MiXCR on the multiplex PCR reads. The sample consists of about 400,000 distinct CDR3 sequences, around 21% of them appearing once. Sequencing was carried out using peripheral blood. All receptors come from a woman aged 18-29 years with stable Graves' hyperthyroidism.

The rearrangement links TRBV4-2 to TRBJ2-7, with TRBD2 identical over 10 bases. This CDR3 comprises 16 residues. Losses at the gene ends were 0 bases for V and 5 bases for J; bases not matched to a gene: 7. Looked up from germline, CDR1 is LGHNA and CDR2 is YNFKEQ. CDR3 in amino acids: CASSQDPLAGDHEQYF. The CDR3 DNA sequence: TGTGCCAGCAGCCAAGATCCCCTAGCGGGAGATCACGAGCAGTACTTC.

This clonotype was observed many times. V is TRBV2 and J is TRBJ1-1; D may be TRBD1 (5 bases). CDR1 is SNHLY and CDR2 is FYNNEI in the germline V gene. CDR3 length: 14 amino acids. V was cut by 4 bases and J by 3 bases, with 12 bases left in between. The CDR3 loop is CASSGKGVDTEAFF. CDR3 DNA: TGTGCCAGCAGTGGGAAAGGGGTAGACACTGAAGCTTTCTTT. Full variable domain (rest looked up from reference TRBV2 and TRBJ1-1): EPEVTQTPSHQVTQMGQEVILRCVPISNHLYFYWYRQILGQKVEFLVSFYNNEISEKSEIFDDQFSVERPDGSNFTLKIRSTKLEDSAMYFCASSGKGVDTEAFFGQGTRLTVV.

This clonotype was observed a handful of times. The chain carries TRBV6-1 and TRBJ2-7; D is possibly TRBD1 (5 bases). The germline gives CDR1 MNHNS, CDR2 SASEGT. The CDR3 is made up of 14 amino acids. V was cut by 6 bases and J by 7 bases, with 19 bases left in between. The CDR3 coding sequence is TGTGCCAGCAGCACTAAGACAGCCTTCGCGGAGCAGTACTTC. This translates into CASSTKTAFAEQYF.

In this sample, this clonotype turned up many times. The chain employs TRBV20-1 and TRBJ2-5; TRBD2 matches 7 bases. The germline gives CDR1 DFQATT, CDR2 SNEGSKA (reference sequence). There are 13 residues in the CDR3. With 5 bases clipped from V and 5 bases from J, the junction kept 8 bases outside the gene matches. CDR3 sequence (DNA): TGCAGTGCTGAACGGGGAGGGGTGGAGACCCAGTACTTC. Its protein is CSAERGGVETQYF.

This clonotype was observed at least ten times. The V gene is TRBV28, the J gene TRBJ1-1; D unresolved. V was pared by 0 bases and J by 5 bases, with 16 bases between. The CDR3 is made up of 16 amino acids. Germline CDR1 is MDHEN and CDR2 is SYDVKM. The CDR3, as DNA: TGTGCCAGCAGTTTATGGTCCCCATGGAGGGTTACTGAAGCTTTCTTT. The encoded protein is CASSLWSPWRVTEAFF.

This clonotype was detected ten times or more. This chain's CDR3 is CASSASPTDTQYF. CDR3 in DNA: TGTGCCAGCAGTGCCTCCCCGACAGATACGCAGTATTTT. The V and J genes are TRBV6-4 and TRBJ2-3; D gene uncertain. This CDR3 spans 13 amino acids. CDR1 MRHNA and CDR2 SNTAGT come from the germline V gene. Trimming removed 4 bases from V and 3 bases from J, with 8 bases in between.

This clonotype was detected many times. The chain links TRBV6-2 or TRBV6-3 to TRBJ2-7; 8 bases line up with TRBD1. Trimming took 3 bases from V and 4 from J; bases not matched to a gene: 5. This CDR3 comprises 14 residues. Germline V gene sequence: CDR1 MNHEY, CDR2 SVGEGT. The CDR3: CASSYSRGLYEQYF. The CDR3, as DNA: TGTGCCAGCAGTTATAGCAGGGGGCTGTACGAGCAGTACTTC.

This clonotype was seen repeatedly, ten times or more. This chain uses TRBV3-1 with TRBJ2-2; D remains ambiguous. V gave up 0 bases and J gave up 4 bases, with 0 bases separating them. Germline assignment: CDR1 LGHDT and CDR2 YNNKEL (reference sequence). There are 12 residues in the CDR3. CDR3 in DNA: TGTGCCAGCAGCCAAGACACCGGGGAGCTGTTTTTT. Translating gives CASSQDTGELFF.

This clonotype has ten or more counts. Relative to the germline gene, one junction end is altered; a read error may explain this. The chain recombines TRBV7-9 with TRBJ1-1; TRBD1 is a possible D gene (6 bases). The CDR3 runs to 12 residues. Germline-derived CDR1 and CDR2 are SEHNR and FQNEAQ (reference sequence). The CDR3 nucleotides read TGTGCCAGCAGTTTAGGGGGACTTGAAGCTTTCTTT. As protein: CASSLGGLEAFF.

In the case of this clonotype: A much larger clone lies a single base off, so this may be a read error. The conserved phenylalanine or tryptophan normally closing the CDR3 is absent here, so this likely arose from a read error. This chain connects TRBV30 to TRBJ1-1; TRBD1 matches 7 bases. In germline, CDR1 is GTSNPN, CDR2 SVGIG (reference sequence). This CDR3 spans 13 amino acids. With 7 bases clipped from V and 5 bases from J, the junction kept 10 bases outside the gene matches. As DNA, the CDR3 is TGTGCCTTCGAGGGACAGACTCTGACTGAAGCTTTCTCT. Protein sequence: CAFEGQTLTEAFS.

There are many counts of this clonotype. In nucleotides, the CDR3 is TGTGCCAGCATGCAAGGACAGGGGGAGACCTATGGCTACACCTTC. Translating gives CASMQGQGETYGYTF. This chain connects TRBV6-1 to TRBJ1-2; 10 positions match TRBD1. Germline V gene data show CDR1 as MNHNS and CDR2 as SASEGT. Unmatched junction bases numbered 9, after V lost 7 bases and J lost 4 bases. The CDR3 has 15 residues.